This TCR beta chain was captured in a study of blood T cells in healthy people across ages. Study outcomes and limitations: There was no known CMV status for donors, so expanded clonotype changes were possibly confounded.

From germline, CDR1 is SGHRS and CDR2 YFSETQ. The CDR3 consists of 14 residues. Trimming took off 3 bases at V and 5 bases at J, with 15 bases between the two ends. This clonotype has more than one count but fewer than ten. Antigen specificity is unknown. Alongside a J-beta primer mix, a sample-barcoded 5' primer served in a second PCR lasting roughly 7 to 11 cycles. One entry per CDR3 protein, called by TCRdb with MiXCR from the 5' RACE reads. Among about 750,000 distinct CDR3 sequences listed, roughly 50% were seen once. In each sample, at least 6 million PBMCs were isolated. The chain has TRBV5-1 and TRBJ2-7; D unclear. The TCR originated in an elderly man in good health. The sequencing input was blood. CDR3 sequence: CASSSRGWGNEQYF. CDR3 coding DNA: TGCGCCAGCAGCTCGCGCGGTTGGGGAAACGAGCAGTACTTC.